This record concerns one T cell receptor (beta chain) sequence. The CDR3 loop spans 15 amino acids. V was pared by 2 bases and J by 2 bases, with 5 bases of the junction left unmatched. Germline assignment: CDR1 SGDLS and CDR2 YYNGEE. This entry comes from a study of blood T cell repertoires in COVID-19. Overall study: COVID-19 samples from acute and convalescent phases originated in the United States, Italy and Spain. The cDNA or gDNA used as material had been derived from T cells, B-cell-depleted T cells, or PBMCs.

Authors' data handling: Reference gene primer amplification gave estimated nucleated cell counts. TCRdb's table, derived via immunoSEQ multiplex PCR, lists solely in-frame clones and lacks some. V, J and clone size are those of that table, while D and trimming were read from the DNA. The profile shows about 200,000 clones, 90% to 95% of them singletons. The origin of this receptor is a man under 40 with acute or convalescent COVID-19. This chain connects TRBV9 to TRBJ2-7, with TRBD2 matching over 9 bases. Specimen: peripheral blood. Here the CDR3 DNA reads TGTGCCAGCAGCGTCTTGCCTAGCGGGGCCTACGAGCAGTACTTC. This encodes CASSVLPSGAYEQYF.